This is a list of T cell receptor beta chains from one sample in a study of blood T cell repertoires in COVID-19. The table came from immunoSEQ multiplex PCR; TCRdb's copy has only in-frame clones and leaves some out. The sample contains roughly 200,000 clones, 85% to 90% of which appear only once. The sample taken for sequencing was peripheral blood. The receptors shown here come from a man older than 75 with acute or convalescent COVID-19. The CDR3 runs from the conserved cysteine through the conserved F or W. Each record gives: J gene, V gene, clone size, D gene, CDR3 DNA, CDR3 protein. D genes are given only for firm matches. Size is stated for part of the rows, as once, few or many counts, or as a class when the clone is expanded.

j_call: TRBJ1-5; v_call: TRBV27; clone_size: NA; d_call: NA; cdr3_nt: TGTGCCAGCAGTTTAAACAACGGGAATCAGCCCCAGCATTTT; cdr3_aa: CASSLNNGNQPQHF
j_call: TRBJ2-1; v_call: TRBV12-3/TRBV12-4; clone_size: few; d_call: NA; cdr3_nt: TGTGCCAGCAGTTTGAACCTTAGTAATGAGCAGTTCTTC; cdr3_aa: CASSLNLSNEQFF
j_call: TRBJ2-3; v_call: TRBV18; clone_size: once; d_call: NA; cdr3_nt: TGTGCCAGCTCACCACAGGAGGGCCGGACAGATACGCAGTATTTT; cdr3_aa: CASSPQEGRTDTQYF
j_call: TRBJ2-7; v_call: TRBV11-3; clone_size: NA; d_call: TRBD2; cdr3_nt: TGTGCCAGCAGCTCATCCGGGACTAGCGGACTGCTGGAGCAGTACTTC; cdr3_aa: CASSSSGTSGLLEQYF
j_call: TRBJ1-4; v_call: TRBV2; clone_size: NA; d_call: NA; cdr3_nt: TGTGCCAGCAGTGTCCAGGGCACAACTAATGAAAAACTGTTTTTT; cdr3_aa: CASSVQGTTNEKLFF
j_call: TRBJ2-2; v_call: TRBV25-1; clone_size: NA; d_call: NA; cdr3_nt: TGTGCCAGCAGGGACTGGAGCGGCACCGGGGAGCTGTTTTTT; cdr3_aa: CASRDWSGTGELFF
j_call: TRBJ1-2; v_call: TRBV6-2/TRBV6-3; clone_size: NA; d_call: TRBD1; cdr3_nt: TGTGCCAGCAGTTACCGACAGGGAGCTACGAATGGCTACACCTTC; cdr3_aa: CASSYRQGATNGYTF
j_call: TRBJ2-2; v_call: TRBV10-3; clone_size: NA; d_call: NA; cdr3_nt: TGTGCCATCAAAGGACCGATGGAGGACGGGGAGCTGTTTTTT; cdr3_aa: CAIKGPMEDGELFF
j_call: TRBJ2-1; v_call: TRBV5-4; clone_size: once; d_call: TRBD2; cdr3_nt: TGTGCCAGCAGCTTGGGCTGGACTAGCGGGTTGAGGTTCGGTAATGAGCAGTTCTTC; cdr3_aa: CASSLGWTSGLRFGNEQFF
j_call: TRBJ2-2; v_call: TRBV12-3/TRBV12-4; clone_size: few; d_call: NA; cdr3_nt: TGTGCCAGCACCATTCCGGGATCCGGGGAGCTGTTTTTT; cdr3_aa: CASTIPGSGELFF
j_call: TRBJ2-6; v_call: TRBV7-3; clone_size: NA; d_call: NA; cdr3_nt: TGTGCCAGCAGCTTAAAAGGCGGCTCTGGGGCCAACGTCCTGACTTTC; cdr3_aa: CASSLKGGSGANVLTF
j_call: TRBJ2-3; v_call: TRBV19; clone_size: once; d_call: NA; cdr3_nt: TGTGCCAGTAGTATAGGGGCAGCGGGAGATACGCAGTATTTT; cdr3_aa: CASSIGAAGDTQYF
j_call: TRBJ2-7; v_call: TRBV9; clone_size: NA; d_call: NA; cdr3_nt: TGTGCCAGCAGCGCGGGAGAGGGACCCTACGAGCAGTACTTC; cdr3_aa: CASSAGEGPYEQYF
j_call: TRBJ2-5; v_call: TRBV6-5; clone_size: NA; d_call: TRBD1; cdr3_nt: TGTGCCAGCAGTGACTCAGGGGGCAAAGAGACCCAGTACTTC; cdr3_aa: CASSDSGGKETQYF
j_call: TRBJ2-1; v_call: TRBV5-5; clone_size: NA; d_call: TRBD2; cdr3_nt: TGTGCCAGCAGACCAACTAGCGGGACTTCCTACAATGAGCAGTTCTTC; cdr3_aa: CASRPTSGTSYNEQFF
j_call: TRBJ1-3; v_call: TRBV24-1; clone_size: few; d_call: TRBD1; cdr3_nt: TGTGCCACCAGTGATACTGGGACAGGGGACCGAAACACCATATATTTT; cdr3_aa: CATSDTGTGDRNTIYF
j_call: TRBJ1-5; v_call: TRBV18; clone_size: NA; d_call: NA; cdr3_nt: TGTGCCAGCTCACCAAGCCAAAATCAGCCCCAGCATTTT; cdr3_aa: CASSPSQNQPQHF
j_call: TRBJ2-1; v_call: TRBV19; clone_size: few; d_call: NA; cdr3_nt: TGTGCCAGTAGTATCGGCTGGAGCTCCTACAATGAGCAGTTCTTC; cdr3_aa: CASSIGWSSYNEQFF
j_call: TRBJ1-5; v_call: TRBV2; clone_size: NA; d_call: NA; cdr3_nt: TGTGCCAGCAGTGCCCAGGGTACACTTAGCAATCAGCCCCAGCATTTT; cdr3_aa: CASSAQGTLSNQPQHF
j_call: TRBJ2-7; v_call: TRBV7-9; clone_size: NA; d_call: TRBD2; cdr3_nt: TGTGCCAGCAGCCCGGGACTAGCCCCCTACGAGCAGTACTTC; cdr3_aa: CASSPGLAPYEQYF
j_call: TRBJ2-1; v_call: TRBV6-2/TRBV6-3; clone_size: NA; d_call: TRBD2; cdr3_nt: TGTGCCAGCAGTGTCAGGACTAGCGGATACAATGAGCAGTTCTTC; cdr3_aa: CASSVRTSGYNEQFF
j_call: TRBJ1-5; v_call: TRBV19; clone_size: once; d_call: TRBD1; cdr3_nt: TGTGCCAGTAGTATTGACAGGGGACGACAGCCCCAGCATTTT; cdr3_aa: CASSIDRGRQPQHF
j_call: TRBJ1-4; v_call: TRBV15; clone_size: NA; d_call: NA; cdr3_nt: TGTGCCGCCGCGCAGGGCTATAATGAAAAACTGTTTTTT; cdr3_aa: CAAAQGYNEKLFF
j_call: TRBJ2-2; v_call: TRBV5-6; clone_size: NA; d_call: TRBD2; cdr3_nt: TGTGCCAGCAGCCTAGCGGGAGGGCTTACCGGGGAGCTGTTTTTT; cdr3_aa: CASSLAGGLTGELFF
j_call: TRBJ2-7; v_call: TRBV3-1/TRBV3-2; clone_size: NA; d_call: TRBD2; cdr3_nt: TGTGCCAGCAGCCAATCAAACCCGGGACTAGCGGGAGTTGAGCAGTACTTC; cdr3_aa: CASSQSNPGLAGVEQYF
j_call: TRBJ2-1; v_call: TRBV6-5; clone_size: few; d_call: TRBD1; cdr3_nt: TGTGCCAGCATGGGACAGGCGCTATACAATGAGCAGTTCTTC; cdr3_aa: CASMGQALYNEQFF
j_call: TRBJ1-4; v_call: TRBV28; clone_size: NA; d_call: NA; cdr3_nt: TGTGCCAGCAGTTTGGCAGGGGCTAGCGGTGAAAAACTGTTTTTT; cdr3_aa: CASSLAGASGEKLFF
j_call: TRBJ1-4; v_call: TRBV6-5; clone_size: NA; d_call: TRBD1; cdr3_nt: TGTGCCATCCTTCGACAGGGGGATGAAAAACTGTTTTTT; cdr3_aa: CAILRQGDEKLFF
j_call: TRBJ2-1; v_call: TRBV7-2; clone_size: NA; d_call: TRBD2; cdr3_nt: TGTGCCAGCAGCTTAGTGGCTAGCGGGTACAATGAGCAGTTCTTC; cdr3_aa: CASSLVASGYNEQFF
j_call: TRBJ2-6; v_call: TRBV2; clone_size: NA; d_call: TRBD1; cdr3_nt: TGTGCCAGCGGGGGACAGTCAAGCTCTGGGGCCAACGTCCTGACTTTC; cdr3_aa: CASGGQSSSGANVLTF
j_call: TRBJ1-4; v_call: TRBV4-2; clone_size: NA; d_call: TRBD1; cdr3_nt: TGTGCCAGCAGCCAAAAAGGACAGGGGGCAAATGAAAAACTGTTTTTT; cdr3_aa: CASSQKGQGANEKLFF
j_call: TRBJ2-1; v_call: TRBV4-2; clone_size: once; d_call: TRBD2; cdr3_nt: TGTGCCAGCAGCCAAGTCGAGATTAGCGGGAGTAGGGTTTCCTACAATGAGCAGTTCTTC; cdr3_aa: CASSQVEISGSRVSYNEQFF
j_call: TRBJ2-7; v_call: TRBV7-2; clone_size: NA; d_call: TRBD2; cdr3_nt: TGTGCCAGCAGCTTAGGGAGCGGGAGACACGAGCAGTACTTC; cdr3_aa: CASSLGSGRHEQYF
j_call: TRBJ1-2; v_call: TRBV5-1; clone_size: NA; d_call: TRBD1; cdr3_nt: TGCGCCAGCAGCTACAGGGGTGGCTACACCTTC; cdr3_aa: CASSYRGGYTF
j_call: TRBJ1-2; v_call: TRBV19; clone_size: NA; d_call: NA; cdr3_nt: TGTGCCAGTATAAAGCAGGGCGGAAACTATGGCTACACCTTC; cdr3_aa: CASIKQGGNYGYTF
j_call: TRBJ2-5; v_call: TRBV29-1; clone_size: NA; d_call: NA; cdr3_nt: TGCAGCGGTATTCGGGGGCAAGAGACCCAGTACTTC; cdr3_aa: CSGIRGQETQYF
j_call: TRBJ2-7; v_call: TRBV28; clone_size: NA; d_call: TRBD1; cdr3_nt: TGTGCCAGCAGTCCCCCGGACAGGAGCTCCTACGAGCAGTACTTC; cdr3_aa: CASSPPDRSSYEQYF
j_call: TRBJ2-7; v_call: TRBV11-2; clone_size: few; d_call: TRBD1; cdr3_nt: TGTGCCAGCAGCCCTACGACAGGGGGCGAGCAGTACTTC; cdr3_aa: CASSPTTGGEQYF
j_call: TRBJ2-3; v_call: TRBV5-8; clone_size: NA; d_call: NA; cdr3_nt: TGTGCCAGCAGCTCCGGGGGTGGAGCCACAGATACGCAGTATTTT; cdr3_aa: CASSSGGGATDTQYF
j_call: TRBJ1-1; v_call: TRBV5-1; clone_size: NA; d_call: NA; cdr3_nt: TGCGCCAGCAGAGCGGGACGGCCGGCCGCTGAAGCTTTCTTT; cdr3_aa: CASRAGRPAAEAFF
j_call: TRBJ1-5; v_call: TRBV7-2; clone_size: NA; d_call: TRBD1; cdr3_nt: TGTGCCAGCAGTGGAAACAGGGGAAATCAGCCCCAGCATTTT; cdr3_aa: CASSGNRGNQPQHF
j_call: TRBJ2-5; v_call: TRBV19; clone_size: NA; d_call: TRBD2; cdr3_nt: TGTGCCAGTAGTATCCCGGGACTAGCCGGCGAGACCCAGTACTTC; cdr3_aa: CASSIPGLAGETQYF
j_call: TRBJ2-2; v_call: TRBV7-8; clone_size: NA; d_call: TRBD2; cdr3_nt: TGTGCCAGCAGCTTTACTAGCGGGAGTGCCGGGGAGCTGTTTTTT; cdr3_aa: CASSFTSGSAGELFF
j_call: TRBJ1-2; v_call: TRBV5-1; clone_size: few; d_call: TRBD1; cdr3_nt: TGCGCCAGCAGCTTGGGGGACAGGTCTACTGGCTACACCTTC; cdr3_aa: CASSLGDRSTGYTF
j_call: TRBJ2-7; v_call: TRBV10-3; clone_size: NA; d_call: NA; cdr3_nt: TGTGCCATCAGTGGACGGCGGGCAGAATCCTACGAGCAGTACTTC; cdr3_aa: CAISGRRAESYEQYF
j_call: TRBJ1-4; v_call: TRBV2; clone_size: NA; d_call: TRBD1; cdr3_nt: TGTGCCAGCAGTGGGGACAGAGAAAAACTGTTTTTT; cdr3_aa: CASSGDREKLFF
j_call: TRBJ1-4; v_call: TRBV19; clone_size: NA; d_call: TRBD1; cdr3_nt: TGTGCCAGCCGGGACAGGCATGCAACTAATGAAAAACTGTTTTTT; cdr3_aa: CASRDRHATNEKLFF
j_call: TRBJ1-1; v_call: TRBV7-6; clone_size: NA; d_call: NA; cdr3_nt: TGTGCCAGCAGCGAACAGGTCCACACTGAAGCTTTCTTT; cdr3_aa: CASSEQVHTEAFF
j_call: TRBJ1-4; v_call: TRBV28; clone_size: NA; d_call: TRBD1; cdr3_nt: TGTGCCAGCAGGCCTACAGGGGGCGGTAATGAAAAACTGTTTTTT; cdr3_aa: CASRPTGGGNEKLFF
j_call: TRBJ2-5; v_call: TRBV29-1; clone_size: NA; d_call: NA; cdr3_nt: TGCAGCGTTGAACAGGGGGGAGAGACCCAGTACTTC; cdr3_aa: CSVEQGGETQYF
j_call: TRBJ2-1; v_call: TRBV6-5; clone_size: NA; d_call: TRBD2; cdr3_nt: TGTGCCAGCAGCCCCACTAGCGGGATCTACAATGAGCAGTTCTTC; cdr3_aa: CASSPTSGIYNEQFF
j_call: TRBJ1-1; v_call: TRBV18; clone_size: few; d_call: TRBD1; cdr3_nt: TGTGCCAGCTCACCCCGGACAGGAGAAAACACTGAAGCTTTCTTT; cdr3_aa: CASSPRTGENTEAFF
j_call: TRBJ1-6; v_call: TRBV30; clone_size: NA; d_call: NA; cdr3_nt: TGTGCCTGGAGTGTACCAGGGGTGAATTCACCCCTCCACTTT; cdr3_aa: CAWSVPGVNSPLHF
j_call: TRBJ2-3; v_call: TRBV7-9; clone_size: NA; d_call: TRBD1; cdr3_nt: TGTGCCAGCCCAGGAGACAGGGGGCTAACAGATACGCAGTATTTT; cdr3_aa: CASPGDRGLTDTQYF
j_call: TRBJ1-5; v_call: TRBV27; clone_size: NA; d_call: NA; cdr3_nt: TGTGCCAGCAGTTTAGGTACCGGGAGCAATCAGCCCCAGCATTTT; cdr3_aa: CASSLGTGSNQPQHF
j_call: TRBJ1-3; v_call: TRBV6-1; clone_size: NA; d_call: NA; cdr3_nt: TGTGCCAGCAGTGAATGGGGGGGCTCGGGAAACACCATATATTTT; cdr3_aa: CASSEWGGSGNTIYF
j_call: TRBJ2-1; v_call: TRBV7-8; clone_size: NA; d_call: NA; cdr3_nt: TGTGCCAGCAGCTTAGCGCTGGAGAGTCACAATGAGCAGTTCTTC; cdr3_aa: CASSLALESHNEQFF
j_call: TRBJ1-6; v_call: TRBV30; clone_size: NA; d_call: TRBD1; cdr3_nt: TGTGCCTGGAGTGAGGGACAGGGGAATAATTCACCCCTCCACTTT; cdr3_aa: CAWSEGQGNNSPLHF
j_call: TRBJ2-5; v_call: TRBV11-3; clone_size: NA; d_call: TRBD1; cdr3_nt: TGTGCCAGCAGCCTCCTTTCCGGGACAGGGGTGGAGACCCAGTACTTC; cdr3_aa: CASSLLSGTGVETQYF
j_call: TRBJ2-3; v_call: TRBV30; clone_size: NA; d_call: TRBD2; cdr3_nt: TGTGCCTGGAGTGTGGGAGGGGAGGCAGATACGCAGTATTTT; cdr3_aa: CAWSVGGEADTQYF